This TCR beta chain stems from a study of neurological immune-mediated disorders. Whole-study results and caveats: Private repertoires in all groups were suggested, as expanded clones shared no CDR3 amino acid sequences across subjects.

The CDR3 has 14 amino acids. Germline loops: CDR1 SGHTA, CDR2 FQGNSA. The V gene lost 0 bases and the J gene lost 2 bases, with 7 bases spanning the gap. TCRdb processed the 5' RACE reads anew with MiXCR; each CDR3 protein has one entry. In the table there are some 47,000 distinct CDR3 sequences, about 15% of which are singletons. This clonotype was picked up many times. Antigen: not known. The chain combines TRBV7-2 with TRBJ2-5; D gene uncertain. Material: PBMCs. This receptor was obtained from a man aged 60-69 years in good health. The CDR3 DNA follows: TGTGCCAGCAGCTTAGCGTGGCAGCAAGAGACCCAGTACTTC. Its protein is CASSLAWQQETQYF.